This paragraph reports one T cell receptor (beta chain). This clone has only a few counts. No cognate antigen has been identified for it. The record has no base qualities; no much larger clone is one base away. The sample comes from a study of OX40 agonist ivuxolimab in advanced cancers. Background for the entire study: Ivuxolimab was a fully human IgG2 agonistic monoclonal antibody targeting the costimulatory receptor OX40 (CD134). Intravenous ivuxolimab was administered to patients every 2 weeks at six dose levels: 0.01, 0.1, 0.3, 1.5, 3 and 10 mg/kg. Of the roughly 54 dose-escalation patients, hepatocellular carcinoma was present in about 20, melanoma in roughly 15, renal cell carcinoma in 9 and head and neck cancer in 9. The dose-escalation cohort was around 84% male with a mean age of about 60 years, ranging from 23 to 79. Prior anti-PD-1, anti-PD-L1 or anti-CTLA-4 therapy was permitted, and checkpoint inhibitors had been received by under 50% of dose-escalation patients. Three dose-escalation patients achieved partial responses, one with hepatocellular carcinoma and two with cutaneous melanoma. The purpose of peripheral TCRbeta sequencing was to test whether ivuxolimab changed TCR sequence diversity and led to clonal T-cell expansion. The paper reports the monotherapy dose-escalation portion (N of about 50 patients) of the phase I ivuxolimab trial. Findings and caveats that apply to the study as a whole: After ivuxolimab, expanded clones were on average more numerous among CD8+ T cells than among CD4+ T cells. At doses of 0.1 to 3.0 mg/kg, clonal expansion of both CD4+ and CD8+ blood T cells was observed from baseline to week 6. Low levels of normalized T-cell clonal expansion were also seen in some patients who did not respond. In partial responders in the 0.1-3.0 mg/kg groups, normalized peripheral clonal expansion was found to be among the lowest, especially among CD8+ T cells. The antigen specificity of the peripheral T cells that underwent clonal expansion was not determined.

The germline V gene gives CDR1 as MNHNS and CDR2 as SASEGT. From cysteine to phenylalanine, the CDR3 is 13 amino acids long. Only CDR3 DNA is held: 39 bases, read in frame from base 1. Between the V and J ends, shortened by 10 bases and 1 base respectively, the junction contains 13 bases. Patients with a history of autoimmune disease or receiving systemic immunosuppression were excluded from the trial. Peripheral blood for TCR sequencing was collected from all dose cohorts at baseline, on cycle 4 day 1, and on cycle 7 day 1. Samples were obtained from an open-label, multicenter, first-in-human phase I dose-escalation trial of ivuxolimab. Adults with locally advanced or metastatic melanoma, renal cell carcinoma, hepatocellular carcinoma or head and neck squamous cell carcinoma were enrolled in the trial. Before TCR sequencing, CD4+ T cells and CD8+ T cells were sorted from peripheral blood as separate populations.

For sequencing of the TCRbeta CDR3 region, genomic DNA was extracted from the sorted cells. The immunoSEQ Assay was used to sequence the TCRbeta CDR3 regions. This immuneACCESS table, as held by TCRdb, lists in-frame sequences with V and J called but not all clones. Of the missing ones, under half trace to an unresolved V gene in checked studies; the others have no known cause. This sample lists 55,000 to 70,000 clones; under 90% were detected once. The ten largest clones take up roughly 1.2% of the sample. The rearrangement joined TRBV6-1 to TRBJ1-2, and the D gene may be TRBD1, 5 bases matching. The source is an adult with an advanced solid tumor such as melanoma, head and neck, liver or kidney cancer. The starting material was CD4+ or CD8+ T cells sorted from blood, obtained in a trial of the OX40 agonist ivuxolimab. The CDR3 region: CATTWDRNYGYTF. The nucleotides read TGTGCCACCACTTGGGACCGTAACTATGGCTACACCTTC.